The 5 T cell receptor beta chains reported below all come from one sample, sequenced in a study of identifying expanded T cells in peripheral blood. Data came from immunoSEQ multiplex PCR; TCRdb stores just in-frame clones and leaves some out. Here the sample spans some 99,000 clones, about 87% being singletons. The sequenced material came from blood. The origin of the receptors is a person between 18 and 75 years old in good health.

J is TRBJ2-5 and V is TRBV5-6; 8 bases match TRBD2. Germline V gene sequence: CDR1 SGHDT, CDR2 YYEEEE. After removal of 4 bases from V and 6 bases from J, the junction contained 5 bases not matched to a gene. The CDR3 runs 13 residues. The CDR3 region is CASSPGRAQTQYF. In DNA form, the CDR3 reads TGTGCCAGCAGCCCCGGGAGGGCCCAGACCCAGTACTTC.

This sequence joins TRBV6-1 and TRBJ2-7, with TRBD2 as a possible D gene (6 bases). The CDR3 is 13 amino acids. Trimming stripped 3 bases from V and 3 bases from J, with 9 bases between. Germline V gene lookup returns CDR1 MNHNS and CDR2 SASEGT. The CDR3 loop is CASSEGGRYEQYF. The CDR3 nucleotides read TGTGCCAGCAGTGAGGGGGGTCGCTACGAGCAGTACTTC.

J is TRBJ2-5 and V is TRBV4-1; D possibly uses TRBD1 or TRBD2 (5 bases each). CDR1 and CDR2 from the germline V gene are MGHRA and YSYEKL. Deletions cut 1 base from V and 5 bases from J, with 17 bases between. This CDR3 is built from 16 residues. CDR3 coding DNA: TGCGCCAGCAGCCAAGTAGTTCGAGGGGTTGGGGAGACCCAGTACTTC. Its translation: CASSQVVRGVGETQYF.

This CDR3 reads CASSVVPGIMNTEAFF. DNA of the CDR3: TGTGCCAGCAGCGTAGTCCCAGGGATCATGAACACTGAAGCTTTCTTT. The chain combines TRBV9 with TRBJ1-1; D may be TRBD1 (5 bases). The CDR3 covers 16 residues. CDR1 SGDLS and CDR2 YYNGEE come from the germline V gene. The V end was cut by 0 bases, the J end by 0 bases, with 12 bases between.

The genes are TRBV11-3 and TRBJ1-3; the D is unclear. CDR1 and CDR2 (germline): SGHNT, YENEEA. There are 16 residues in the CDR3. Trimming took 5 bases from V and 2 from J, leaving 16 bases between them. CDR3 coding DNA: TGTGCCAGCAGCCTTGGCCCACCTTCCCCTGGAAACACCATATATTTT. As protein: CASSLGPPSPGNTIYF.